This T cell receptor beta chain was sequenced for a study of blood T cell repertoires in COVID-19. Clones were sequenced by immunoSEQ multiplex PCR, and TCRdb holds only the in-frame ones, with some missing. The sample shows about 180,000 clones, 85% to 90% of them seen only once. This CDR3 has 15 amino acids. Germline CDR1 is SGHDT and CDR2 is YYEEEE. V lost 1 base to trimming and J lost 2 bases, with 13 bases between them. Material: peripheral blood. This receptor was identified in a woman aged 25 to 39 with active or convalescent COVID-19. The genes are TRBV5-6 and TRBJ2-7; TRBD1 might be the D (6 bases). This CDR3 reads CASSLRQGPTYEQYF. For the CDR3, the DNA is TGTGCCAGCAGCTTGAGGCAGGGGCCTACCTACGAGCAGTACTTC. The full variable domain, completed using reference TRBV5-6 and TRBJ2-7, is DAGVTQSPTHLIKTRGQQVTLRCSPKSGHDTVSWYQQALGQGPQFIFQYYEEEERQRGNFPDRFSGHQFPNYSSELNVNALLLGDSALYLCASSLRQGPTYEQYFGPGTRLTVT.